This T cell receptor beta chain was captured by sequencing in a study of identical twins. TCRdb re-derived calls from the 5' RACE reads in MiXCR, one entry per CDR3 protein. In the table there are 1,800,000 or so distinct CDR3 sequences, less than 35% of which are singletons. This clonotype was detected a few times. What it binds is unknown. Overall study results and limits: One should note that invariant MAIT and iNKT cells could partly confound zero-insertion analyses.

Germline V gives CDR1 GTSNPN, CDR2 SVGIG (reference sequence). CDR3 length: 16 amino acids. V was clipped by 0 bases and J by 0 bases, with 11 bases between them. V usage is TRBV30 and J usage is TRBJ1-4; D gene ambiguous. This clonotype was sampled from a newborn girl in good health. Sequencing used cord blood. The CDR3 here is CAWSVHDGSTNEKLFF. In DNA form, the CDR3 reads TGTGCCTGGAGTGTACACGACGGCTCAACTAATGAAAAACTGTTTTTT.